Below, 28 T cell receptor beta chains from the same sample are listed, as sequenced in a study of T-cell reconstitution after alpha-beta-depleted transplantation in children (dated by TCRdb to about 2016). The treatment or condition label here, explained by the study, means: allogeneic hematopoietic cell transplantation with graft depleted of TCRalphabeta T cells and CD19 B cells. Library prep was done by PCR. The reads were generated on an Illumina HiSeq 2500. Molecular barcoding was employed in the preparation of TCR libraries, with unique molecular identifiers being used to normalize TCRbeta repertoire quantification. The raw public data were reprocessed by TCRdb itself: fastp quality trimming at Q25, MiXCR clonotype calling, in-frame beta chains only. Each entry is one CDR3 protein sequence, shown with its most common DNA and genes. Recorded for this sample are 200,000 to 300,000 distinct CDR3 sequences; under 9.5% of them occurred a single time. The ten largest make up less than 8% of the sample.

The sequencing here drew on PBMCs, mostly from graft donor cells, taken 180 days after TCRalphabeta/CD19-depleted stem cell transplant. These receptors all come from a male patient younger than 18 who had a stem cell transplant for acute lymphoblastic leukemia, so the T cells may come from the graft donor.

This clonotype was recorded at least ten times. The chain employs TRBV7-2 and TRBJ2-1, with 9 nucleotides matching TRBD1. The germline V gene has CDR1 SGHTA and CDR2 FQGNSA. With V trimmed by 0 bases and J by 7 bases, 4 bases remained unmatched. The CDR3 consists of 15 residues. The CDR3 sequence: CASSLAGTGINEQFF. In DNA, the CDR3 is TGTGCCAGCAGCTTAGCGGGGACAGGGATAAATGAGCAGTTCTTC.

The chain couples TRBV9 to TRBJ2-3; tentative D call: TRBD1 (5 bases). There are 12 residues in the CDR3. In germline, CDR1 is SGDLS, CDR2 YYNGEE. Trimming removed 2 bases at V and 7 bases at J, with 8 bases between. The CDR3 sequence is CASSVQGYTQYF. The CDR3 coding sequence is TGTGCCAGCAGCGTGCAGGGTTATACGCAGTATTTT.

This clonotype was seen many times. Here the CDR3 DNA reads TGTGCCAGCAGCCGAAGGGGGTATCAGCCCCAGCATTTT. Translated: CASSRRGYQPQHF. This chain connects TRBV6-5 to TRBJ1-5, with a tentative D call TRBD1 (6 bases). V lost 6 bases to trimming and J lost 5 bases, with 11 bases between them. Germline V gene data show CDR1 as MNHEY and CDR2 as SVGAGI. The CDR3 sequence is 13 residues long.

In its sample, this clonotype was seen many times. The chain couples TRBV5-1 to TRBJ2-2; D is unclear. Trimming stripped 0 bases from V and 7 bases from J, with 10 bases between. Germline lookup yields CDR1 SGHRS and CDR2 YFSETQ. The CDR3 covers 14 residues. The CDR3 DNA follows: TGCGCCAGCAGCTTGGAGTACCATGTCGGGGAGCTGTTTTTT. Protein product: CASSLEYHVGELFF.

This clonotype was counted between two and nine times. J is TRBJ2-1 and V is TRBV24-1; D is undetermined. V was cut by 0 bases and J by 0 bases, with 5 bases left in between. The CDR3 totals 15 residues. Germline lookup yields CDR1 KGHDR and CDR2 SFDVKD. The CDR3 sequence is CATSDLAASYNEQFF. CDR3 nucleotide sequence: TGTGCCACCAGTGATTTGGCGGCCTCCTACAATGAGCAGTTCTTC.

This clonotype was picked up many times. V is TRBV10-3 and J is TRBJ2-5, with 7 bases aligning to TRBD1. From germline, CDR1 is ENHRY and CDR2 SYGVKD. V lost 0 bases and J lost 4; bases outside the gene matches: 5. CDR3 size: 15 residues. The CDR3 region is CAISESTGRGETQYF. As DNA, the CDR3 is TGTGCCATCAGTGAGTCGACAGGGAGAGGAGAGACCCAGTACTTC.

The chain uses TRBV18 and TRBJ1-6; D is possibly TRBD1 (5 bases). The CDR3 covers 14 residues. V was trimmed by 3 bases and J by 7 bases, leaving 10 bases between them. Germline V gives CDR1 KGHSH, CDR2 LQKENI. The CDR3 here is CASSPQGGNSPLHF. CDR3 nucleotides: TGTGCCAGCTCACCTCAGGGCGGGAATTCACCCCTCCACTTT. Supplemented by reference TRBV18 and TRBJ1-6, the full variable domain reads NAGVMQNPRHLVRRRGQEARLRCSPMKGHSHVYWYRQLPEEGLKFMVYLQKENIIDESGMPKERFSAEFPKEGPSILRIQQVVRGDSAAYFCASSPQGGNSPLHFGNGTRLTVT.

The chain is built from TRBV11-2 and TRBJ2-3; 8 bases fit TRBD1. V dropped 5 bases and J dropped 2; count of bases not matched to a gene: 18. CDR3 size: 19 residues. Germline V lookup: CDR1 SGHAT, CDR2 FQNNGV. The CDR3 loop reads CASSPGQAPVSVYTDTQYF. In nucleotides, the CDR3 is TGTGCCAGCAGCCCGGGACAGGCCCCGGTCTCGGTCTACACAGATACGCAGTATTTT.

At least ten counts were recorded for this clonotype. This chain connects TRBV13 to TRBJ2-7, with TRBD1 matching 9 bases. Germline V gives CDR1 PRHDT, CDR2 FYEKMQ (reference sequence). With 4 bases clipped from V and 5 bases from J, the junction kept 6 bases outside the gene matches. The length of the CDR3 is 14 residues. The CDR3 loop reads CASSSSDRGHEQYF. For the CDR3, the DNA is TGTGCCAGCAGCTCTTCGGACAGGGGCCACGAGCAGTACTTC.

This clonotype has ten or more counts. The chain employs TRBV20-1 and TRBJ2-1; D call uncertain. V lost 1 base, J lost 7 bases, and 8 bases lay in between. In germline, CDR1 is DFQATT, CDR2 SNEGSKA (reference sequence). The CDR3 has 12 residues. The CDR3 coding sequence is TGCAGTGCTAGAGGTGCCAGGAATGAGCAGTTCTTC. This sequence encodes CSARGARNEQFF.

This clonotype was seen many times. This chain connects TRBV21-1 to TRBJ2-7; TRBD1 is the table's D call, not checked against the DNA. TRBV21-1 is labeled a pseudogene. The CDR3 has 16 residues. The CDR3 loop is CASSKAPGHVPYQQYF. As DNA, the CDR3 is TGTGCCAGCAGCAAAGCGCCGGGACATGTCCCTTACCAGCAGTACTTC.

This clonotype has more than one count but fewer than ten. This rearrangement joins TRBV15 to TRBJ1-4; D ambiguous. Trimming removed 4 bases from V and 1 base from J, with 10 bases in between. Germline CDR1 and CDR2: LNHNV and YYDKDF (reference sequence). The CDR3 extends over 15 amino acids. CDR3: CATSKTIRTNEKLFF. The CDR3 region has the DNA TGTGCCACCAGCAAGACCATAAGAACTAATGAAAAACTGTTTTTT. The whole variable domain, remainder taken from reference TRBV15 and TRBJ1-4, is DAMVIQNPRYQVTQFGKPVTLSCSQTLNHNVMYWYQQKSSQAPKLLFHYYDKDFNNEADTPDNFQSRRPNTSFCFLDIRSPGLGDTAMYLCATSKTIRTNEKLFFGSGTQLSVL.

This clonotype was seen many times. The chain has TRBV7-9 and TRBJ1-1, with 7 bases lining up with TRBD1. The germline V gene has CDR1 SEHNR and CDR2 FQNEAQ (reference sequence). This CDR3 is 15 amino acids long. The junction had 15 bases not matched to a gene; V was cut back by 7 bases and J by 7 bases. This chain's CDR3 is CASKKGGLAGIEAFF. CDR3 bases: TGTGCCAGCAAGAAAGGGGGCCTAGCAGGAATTGAAGCTTTCTTT.

At least ten counts were recorded for this clonotype. This chain connects TRBV11-2 to TRBJ2-2; D call uncertain. Trimming shortened V by 1 base and J by 1 base, and 4 bases separated the two germline ends. The CDR3 has 14 residues. Germline V gives CDR1 SGHAT, CDR2 FQNNGV. CDR3 amino acids: CASSLGMNTGELFF. The DNA for the CDR3 is TGTGCCAGCAGCTTAGGGATGAACACCGGGGAGCTGTTTTTT.

The CDR3 region has the DNA TGTGCCAGCAGTTACGACCGGAAGGGAGGGGCCTACGAGCAGTACTTC. This translates into CASSYDRKGGAYEQYF. The genes are TRBV6-2 or TRBV6-3 and TRBJ2-7; TRBD2 matches 7 bases. The trim removed 2 bases at V and 2 bases at J, leaving 9 bases unmatched. CDR1 and CDR2 (germline): MNHEY, SVGEGT. The length of the CDR3 is 16 residues.

This clonotype came up many times. The chain employs TRBV3-1 and TRBJ2-1, with 11 bases that match TRBD2. V shed 0 bases, J shed 8 bases, and the junction held 9 bases outside the gene matches. There are 17 residues in the CDR3. Germline CDR1 is LGHDT and CDR2 is YNNKEL (reference sequence). CDR3 amino acids: CASSQDLPSGGPDEQFF. For the CDR3, the DNA is TGTGCCAGCAGCCAAGATCTACCTAGCGGGGGGCCCGATGAGCAGTTCTTC.

At least ten counts were recorded for this clonotype. V and J are TRBV28 and TRBJ2-7; 10 bases agree with TRBD1. This CDR3 is built from 14 residues. CDR1 and CDR2 (germline): MDHEN, SYDVKM. Germline trimming cut 3 bases from V and 5 bases from J; bases unmatched to any gene: 4. In DNA, the CDR3 is TGTGCCAGCAGTTTCTCCGGGACAGGGGACGAGCAGTACTTC. The encoded protein is CASSFSGTGDEQYF.

This clonotype appeared many times. DNA for the CDR3: TGTGCCAGCAGACGACAGGGGGCGAGGGAGCAGTACTTC. This codes for CASRRQGAREQYF. V is TRBV5-4 and J is TRBJ2-7; 10 bases are shared with TRBD1. Germline values: CDR1 SGHNT, CDR2 YYREEE (reference sequence). CDR3 length: 13 residues. Trimming at V came to 5 bases and at J to 7 bases, leaving 6 bases not matched to a gene.

This clonotype came up many times. The rearrangement joins TRBV27 to TRBJ2-1, with a weak D call TRBD1 (6 bases). The CDR3 is 14 residues long. Per germline, CDR1 MNHEY and CDR2 SMNVEV (reference sequence). V was clipped by 4 bases and J by 7 bases, with 14 bases between them. CDR3 nucleotides: TGTGCCAGCAGTTCGGGTGGGACATTAAATGAGCAGTTCTTC. It translates to CASSSGGTLNEQFF.

The chain recombines TRBV12-5 with TRBJ2-7; 10 bases match TRBD1. V shed 1 base and J 6 bases; nucleotides not matched to a gene: 9. This CDR3 has 16 amino acids. Germline V gives CDR1 LGHNT, CDR2 FRNRAP. DNA for the CDR3: TGTGCTAGTGGTTTGGGACTATCCGGGACAGGGGTCGAGCAGTACTTC. As protein: CASGLGLSGTGVEQYF.

This rearrangement joins TRBV19 to TRBJ2-3; D is perhaps TRBD2 (6 bases). The CDR3 contains 15 residues. CDR1 LNHDA and CDR2 SQIVND come from the germline V gene (reference sequence). V shed 3 bases and J shed 0 bases, with 10 bases lying between them. CDR3 bases: TGTGCCAGTAGTATCGGTGCGGGGAGCACAGATACGCAGTATTTT. Its translation: CASSIGAGSTDTQYF.

In its sample, this clonotype was seen many times. The rearrangement joins TRBV6-1 to TRBJ1-5, with 8 bases identical to TRBD1. With 3 bases clipped from V and 0 bases from J, the junction kept 16 bases outside the gene matches. The CDR3 has 20 amino acids. Looked up from germline, CDR1 is MNHNS and CDR2 is SASEGT. CDR3 residues: CASSEALTGASFFSNQPQHF. The CDR3 DNA reads as TGTGCCAGCAGTGAGGCCCTGACAGGGGCTTCTTTCTTTAGCAATCAGCCCCAGCATTTT.

This clonotype has only a few counts. The rearrangement links TRBV18 to TRBJ2-7; the D gene is possibly TRBD1 (6 bases). Germline CDR1 KGHSH, CDR2 LQKENI. The CDR3 has 14 residues. V gave up 6 bases and J gave up 4 bases, with 16 bases separating them. The CDR3 region is CASSPGHLPYEQYF. CDR3 nucleotide sequence: TGTGCCAGCTCCCCGGGACACCTACCATACGAGCAGTACTTC.

The chain links TRBV3-1 to TRBJ1-6; 7 nucleotides match TRBD1. The CDR3 contains 16 residues. V shed 1 base, J shed 7 bases, and the junction held 7 bases outside the gene matches. Germline assignment: CDR1 LGHDT and CDR2 YNNKEL (reference sequence). The CDR3 region is CASSQVGGLGNSPLHF. As DNA, the CDR3 is TGTGCCAGCAGCCAAGTAGGGGGCCTTGGAAATTCACCCCTCCACTTT.

This clonotype came up many times. The V call is TRBV4-1, the J call TRBJ1-6, with TRBD1 identical over 9 bases. Germline V gene sequence: CDR1 MGHRA, CDR2 YSYEKL. The CDR3 covers 17 residues. Germline trimming cut 2 bases from V and 14 bases from J; bases unmatched to any gene: 16. The DNA of the CDR3 is TGCGCCAGCAGCCAAAGCCCGGGACAGGGCCCAGGGGGGACCCTCCACTTT. Amino acids: CASSQSPGQGPGGTLHF.

This clonotype has ten or more counts. The chain has TRBV18 and TRBJ1-3; D not certain. The CDR3 runs 14 residues. Trimming stripped 3 bases from V and 4 bases from J, with 10 bases between. CDR1 KGHSH and CDR2 LQKENI come from the germline V gene. The CDR3 region is CASSPREGGNTIYF. As DNA, the CDR3 is TGTGCCAGCTCACCGAGGGAGGGAGGAAACACCATATATTTT. The variable domain in full, with the rest retrieved from reference TRBV18 and TRBJ1-3, is NAGVMQNPRHLVRRRGQEARLRCSPMKGHSHVYWYRQLPEEGLKFMVYLQKENIIDESGMPKERFSAEFPKEGPSILRIQQVVRGDSAAYFCASSPREGGNTIYFGEGSWLTVV.

This clonotype was observed many times. This chain links TRBV12-3 or TRBV12-4 with TRBJ2-3; TRBD1 matches 9 bases. Trimming cost V 6 bases and J 1 base; bases outside gene matches: 2. The CDR3 is 14 residues long. CDR3: CASRHRGRTDTQYF. The CDR3 DNA reads as TGTGCCAGCAGACACAGGGGGCGCACAGATACGCAGTATTTT.

The sample holds many counts of this clonotype. In nucleotides, the CDR3 is TGCAGTGCTAGCAGGGGTACGACGGCCGGGCCCCAGCATTTT. Translation gives CSASRGTTAGPQHF. The rearrangement joins TRBV20-1 to TRBJ1-5, with D perhaps matching TRBD1 (6 bases). The CDR3 sequence is 14 residues long. CDR1 DFQATT and CDR2 SNEGSKA come from the germline V gene (reference sequence). Between the trimmed V and J ends, which lost 3 bases and 9 bases, there was a span of 18 bases.